The 10 T cell receptor beta chains presented below share a single source sample, sequenced in a study of post-analysis software for immune sequencing data. These receptors have no known antigen. Study-wide results and limits: Patients had higher frequencies than controls of roughly five TRBV segments, including TRBV5-6, TRBV5-1 and TRBV20-1.

Unique molecular identifiers were carried by the TCR beta cDNA libraries. TCRdb reprocessed the PCR reads with MiXCR, giving one entry per CDR3 protein. In the table there are 650,000 to 900,000 distinct CDR3 sequences, around 45% of which are singletons. The sequencing input was blood. These receptors were obtained from a girl aged 5-17 years with multiple sclerosis.

This rearrangement joins TRBV19 to TRBJ2-7, with D tentatively TRBD2 (5 bases). The CDR3 runs to 13 residues. V was shortened by 10 bases and J by 1 base, with 14 bases between the two germline ends. CDR1 and CDR2 (germline): LNHDA, SQIVND (reference sequence). The DNA of the CDR3 is TGTGCCACCCGAGGTGAGGGATCCTACGAGCAGTACTTC. Translation gives CATRGEGSYEQYF. The variable domain in full, completed from reference TRBV19 and TRBJ2-7, reads DGGITQSPKYLFRKEGQNVTLSCEQNLNHDAMYWYRQDPGQGLRLIYYSQIVNDFQKGDIAEGYSVSREKKESFPLTVTSAQKNPTAFYLCATRGEGSYEQYFGPGTRLTVT.

The chain joins TRBV2 to TRBJ2-3, with D perhaps given as TRBD1 or TRBD2 (5 bases each). The CDR3 covers 15 residues. Germline V gene data show CDR1 as SNHLY and CDR2 as FYNNEI. V was pared by 3 bases and J by 2 bases, with 12 bases between. The CDR3 loop is CASSEPQGPTDTQYF. The CDR3 DNA is TGTGCCAGCAGTGAGCCCCAGGGACCCACAGATACGCAGTATTTT.

Only a few counts were recorded for this clonotype. The CDR3 protein is CASRLIGVSDNEQFF. CDR3 coding DNA: TGTGCCAGCAGGCTAATCGGTGTCTCGGACAATGAGCAGTTCTTC. The V gene is TRBV12-3 or TRBV12-4, the J gene TRBJ2-1, with D unclear. The CDR3 extends over 15 amino acids. V was pared by 6 bases and J by 5 bases, with 17 bases between.

The chain carries TRBV7-2 and TRBJ2-7, with D perhaps matching TRBD1 or TRBD2 (6 bases each). The CDR3 is 15 residues long. Germline CDR1 reads SGHTA; CDR2 reads FQGNSA. Trimming removed 5 bases from V and 10 bases from J, with 24 bases in between. Here the CDR3 reads CASSVRGVEDRDQYF. CDR3 nucleotides: TGTGCCAGCAGCGTAAGGGGGGTGGAAGATCGGGACCAGTACTTC.

The chain joins TRBV7-8 to TRBJ2-5, with D tentatively TRBD1 or TRBD2 (5 bases each). The DNA matches TRBJ2-1 better at its end, which makes the J call doubtful. Germline CDR1 SGHVS, CDR2 FQNEAQ. The CDR3 runs 15 residues. The CDR3 is CASSLGGATQETQFF. CDR3 sequence (DNA): TGTGCCAGCAGCTTAGGAGGGGCCACCCAAGAGACCCAGTTCTTC.

The V and J genes are TRBV6-6 and TRBJ1-2; D unclear. The CDR3 consists of 11 residues. Trimming left V 6 bases short and J 10 bases short, with 12 bases between. Looked up from germline, CDR1 is MNHNY and CDR2 is SVGAGI (reference sequence). The CDR3 nucleotides are TGTGCCAGCAGCCCTTCACACTACTACACCTTC. It codes for CASSPSHYYTF.

CDR3 sequence (DNA): TGTGCCAGCAGCCAAACCCAGCGGACAACCTACGAGCAGTACTTC. Translation: CASSQTQRTTYEQYF. The chain combines TRBV3-1 with TRBJ2-7, with D possibly being TRBD1 or TRBD2 (5 bases each). The germline V gene encodes CDR1 LGHDT and CDR2 YNNKEL (reference sequence). This CDR3 is built from 15 residues. V lost 2 bases and J 2 bases, leaving 13 bases between the germline ends.

The chain has TRBV18 and TRBJ1-2; 8 bases agree with TRBD1. In germline, CDR1 is KGHSH, CDR2 LQKENI. V was pared by 6 bases and J by 4 bases, with 7 bases of the junction left unmatched. The CDR3 contains 14 residues. The chain's CDR3 is CASSAGTGVYGYTF. For the CDR3, the DNA is TGTGCCAGCTCGGCCGGGACAGGAGTCTATGGCTACACCTTC. The whole variable domain, remainder taken from reference TRBV18 and TRBJ1-2, is NAGVMQNPRHLVRRRGQEARLRCSPMKGHSHVYWYRQLPEEGLKFMVYLQKENIIDESGMPKERFSAEFPKEGPSILRIQQVVRGDSAAYFCASSAGTGVYGYTFGSGTRLTVV.

The chain joins TRBV18 to TRBJ2-6; TRBD1 might be the D (5 bases). This CDR3 comprises 16 residues. Trimming removed 2 bases from V and 4 bases from J, with 12 bases in between. Germline V gene sequence: CDR1 KGHSH, CDR2 LQKENI. The chain's CDR3 is CASSPTPGRGANVLTF. The CDR3 DNA follows: TGTGCCAGCTCACCAACTCCAGGGCGAGGGGCCAACGTCCTGACTTTC. Full variable domain (rest looked up from reference TRBV18 and TRBJ2-6): NAGVMQNPRHLVRRRGQEARLRCSPMKGHSHVYWYRQLPEEGLKFMVYLQKENIIDESGMPKERFSAEFPKEGPSILRIQQVVRGDSAAYFCASSPTPGRGANVLTFGAGSRLTVL.

This sequence joins TRBV4-2 and TRBJ2-7, with TRBD2 identical over 13 bases. The CDR3 is 17 amino acids. The V gene end was trimmed by 4 bases and the J gene end by 5 bases; junction bases not matched to a gene: 11. In germline, CDR1 is LGHNA, CDR2 YNFKEQ. This CDR3 reads CASSPTSGRALGNEQYF. In DNA, the CDR3 is TGTGCCAGCAGCCCTACTAGCGGGAGGGCCCTCGGGAACGAGCAGTACTTC.